The entry below describes one TCR beta chain. Its antigen is still unknown. With the 5' RACE reads reprocessed, TCRdb shows one record per CDR3 protein and no DNA. This sample carries roughly 380,000 distinct CDR3 sequences, with 5% to 5.5% going to the ten biggest clones. This sample was included in a study of T cells expressing NK-cell markers. General study points: Leadership of the CD3+CD56-NKG2C+ fraction also belonged to these clonotypes in a few donors.

Germline V gene data show CDR1 as SGHTA and CDR2 as FQGNSA. CDR3 length: 15 amino acids. The source material was blood T cells: a sorted CD56 or NKG2C T cell subset, CD4+ or CD8+ T cells, or bulk PBMC T cells (not recorded which). This TCR came from a man between 18 and 69 years old in good health. V gene TRBV7-2 combines with J gene TRBJ1-5. The CDR3 loop reads CASSFARGVNQPQHF.